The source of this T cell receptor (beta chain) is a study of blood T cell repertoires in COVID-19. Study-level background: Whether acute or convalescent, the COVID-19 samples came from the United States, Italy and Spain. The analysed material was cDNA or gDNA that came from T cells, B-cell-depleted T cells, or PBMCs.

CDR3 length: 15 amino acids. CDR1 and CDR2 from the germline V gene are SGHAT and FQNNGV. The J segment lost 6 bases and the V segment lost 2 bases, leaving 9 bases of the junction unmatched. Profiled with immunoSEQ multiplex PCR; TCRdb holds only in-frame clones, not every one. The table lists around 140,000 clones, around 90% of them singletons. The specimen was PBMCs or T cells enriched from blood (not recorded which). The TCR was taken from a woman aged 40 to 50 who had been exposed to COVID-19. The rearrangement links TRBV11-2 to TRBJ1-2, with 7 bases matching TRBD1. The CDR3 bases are TGTGCCAGCAGCTTAATTTCCCGGACAGGCCATGGCTACACCTTC. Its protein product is CASSLISRTGHGYTF.